The clone carrying this TCR beta chain was detected many times. An end of the junction differs from the germline gene, which may be a read error. The CDR3 has 15 amino acids. Carrying unique molecular identifiers, the cDNA also gained a universal primer site through template switching. TCRdb re-derived calls from the 5' RACE reads in MiXCR, one entry per CDR3 protein. The sample includes 150,000 or so distinct CDR3 sequences, around 3.5% of them seen just once. The data belong to a study of identical twins. The chain couples TRBV12-3 or TRBV12-4 to TRBJ1-3; D remains ambiguous. The sequence came from a man in his late teens or twenties in good health. The source material was memory T cells sorted from blood. As DNA, the CDR3 is TGTGCCAGCAGTTTAGGGGCCAACTCTGGAAACACCACATATTTT. This encodes CASSLGANSGNTTYF.